A single sample is the source of the 22 T cell receptor beta chains below, sequenced in a study of early T cells in non-severe SARS-CoV-2 infection. TCRdb passed the 5' RACE reads through MiXCR, listing each CDR3 protein once. The sample lists about 90,000 distinct CDR3 sequences; approximately 15% were seen once. The sequenced sample was whole blood. The receptors were gathered from an adult who was a healthcare worker with PCR-confirmed SARS-CoV-2 infection or an uninfected control (not recorded which).

Here the CDR3 reads CASSLAGRLYNEQFF. The CDR3 region has the DNA TGTGCCAGCAGCTTAGCGGGGAGACTATACAATGAGCAGTTCTTC. The chain uses TRBV7-2 and TRBJ2-1, with D tentatively TRBD2 (5 bases). The CDR3 has 15 amino acids. Trimming cost V 0 bases and J 4 bases, with 10 bases left between them. Germline CDR1 is SGHTA and CDR2 is FQGNSA.

The chain employs TRBV5-1 and TRBJ1-1, with D possibly TRBD1 on 6 matching bases. The CDR3 runs 13 residues. Between the trimmed V and J ends, which lost 7 bases and 3 bases, there was a span of 13 bases. Looked up from germline, CDR1 is SGHRS and CDR2 is YFSETQ. Here the CDR3 DNA reads TGCGCCAGCGGTGGGGGCTGGGACACTGAAGCTTTCTTT. Translation gives CASGGGWDTEAFF.

This clonotype showed up many times. The rearrangement joins TRBV5-8 to TRBJ1-2, with D maybe TRBD1 (5 bases). The CDR3 runs to 15 residues. V dropped 0 bases and J dropped 2 bases, with 11 bases sitting between them. Germline CDR1 is SGHTS and CDR2 is YDEGEE. The CDR3 sequence is CASSLAGLINYGYTF. In DNA form, the CDR3 reads TGTGCCAGCAGCTTGGCGGGACTGATCAACTATGGCTACACCTTC. The full variable domain, completed using reference TRBV5-8 and TRBJ1-2, is EAGVTQSPTHLIKTRGQQATLRCSPISGHTSVYWYQQALGLGLQFLLWYDEGEERNRGNFPPRFSGRQFPNYSSELNVNALELEDSALYLCASSLAGLINYGYTFGSGTRLTVV.

This clonotype was counted a few times. V and J are TRBV7-6 and TRBJ1-2; D perhaps matches TRBD1 (5 bases). Germline V gives CDR1 SGHVS, CDR2 FNYEAQ. The length of the CDR3 is 15 residues. V lost 0 bases to trimming and J lost 3 bases, with 11 bases between them. Written as DNA, the CDR3 is TGTGCCAGCAGCTTAGCGTCGGGGCCTCACTATGGCTACACCTTC. This sequence encodes CASSLASGPHYGYTF.

This CDR3 reads CASSYAGLAGPSSYEQYF. Here the CDR3 DNA reads TGTGCCAGCAGTTACGCAGGACTAGCGGGGCCAAGCTCCTACGAGCAGTACTTC. The chain carries TRBV6-2 or TRBV6-3 and TRBJ2-7; 12 bases are a match to TRBD2. Per the germline V gene, CDR1 is MNHEY and CDR2 is SVGEGT. The V and J ends lost 2 bases and 0 bases, in that order; junction bases with no gene match: 8. The CDR3 covers 18 residues.

This clonotype was observed a handful of times. The V call is TRBV27, the J call TRBJ1-3; the match to TRBD1 covers 7 bases. Germline V gene data show CDR1 as MNHEY and CDR2 as SMNVEV (reference sequence). The CDR3 is 14 amino acids. V was clipped by 6 bases and J by 3 bases; unmatched bases: 5. In DNA, the CDR3 is TGTGCCAGCAGCTCCACAGGGGTTGGAAACACCATATATTTT. Translated: CASSSTGVGNTIYF.

In this sample, this clonotype turned up many times. The chain carries TRBV4-1 and TRBJ2-3; D is ambiguous. Trimming took off 1 base at V and 4 bases at J, with 6 bases between the two ends. CDR1 and CDR2 (germline): MGHRA, YSYEKL. The CDR3 is 13 amino acids. The CDR3, as DNA: TGCGCCAGCAGCCAAGTTATCGCAGATACGCAGTATTTT. Protein product: CASSQVIADTQYF.

This sequence joins TRBV20-1 and TRBJ2-1; 11 bases are shared with TRBD2. The CDR3 runs to 16 residues. Trimming cost V 2 bases and J 4 bases; bases outside gene matches: 7. CDR1 and CDR2 (germline): DFQATT, SNEGSKA (reference sequence). In DNA, the CDR3 is TGCAGTGCTAGATCCCCGACTAGCGGGGTTTACAATGAGCAGTTCTTC. Protein product: CSARSPTSGVYNEQFF.

This sequence joins TRBV7-9 and TRBJ1-1; the match to TRBD1 covers 9 bases. J was trimmed by 6 bases and V by 5 bases; bases with no gene match: 10. Germline V gives CDR1 SEHNR, CDR2 FQNEAQ (reference sequence). This CDR3 contains 15 residues. DNA for the CDR3: TGTGCCAGCAGCCCGGGGACAGGGCCCTCCGCTGAAGCTTTCTTT. Amino acids: CASSPGTGPSAEAFF. Using reference TRBV7-9 and TRBJ1-1 for the parts outside the CDR3, the full variable domain is DTGVSQNPRHKITKRGQNVTFRCDPISEHNRLYWYRQTLGQGPEFLTYFQNEAQLEKSRLLSDRFSAERPKGSFSTLEIQRTEQGDSAMYLCASSPGTGPSAEAFFGQGTRLTVV.

The genes are TRBV7-6 and TRBJ2-7; 8 bases are a match to TRBD2. V was pared by 0 bases and J by 1 base, with 8 bases of the junction left unmatched. Germline CDR1 and CDR2: SGHVS and FNYEAQ. This CDR3 is built from 17 residues. CDR3 in DNA: TGTGCCAGCAGCTTAGCCAGCGGGAGAACCAGGTCCTACGAGCAGTACTTC. Protein product: CASSLASGRTRSYEQYF. Filled out from reference TRBV7-6 and TRBJ2-7, the complete variable domain reads GAGVSQSPRYKVTKRGQDVALRCDPISGHVSLYWYRQALGQGPEFLTYFNYEAQQDKSGLPNDRFSAERPEGSISTLTIQRTEQRDSAMYRCASSLASGRTRSYEQYFGPGTRLTVT.

The chain uses TRBV2 and TRBJ2-1; 7 nucleotides agree with TRBD1. The CDR3 has 14 residues. The J segment lost 3 bases and the V segment lost 8 bases, leaving 7 bases of the junction unmatched. Germline CDR1 and CDR2: SNHLY and FYNNEI. In DNA, the CDR3 is TGTGCCAGCTCTGGACAGGCCTACTACAATGAGCAGTTCTTC. Translated: CASSGQAYYNEQFF.

The rearrangement links TRBV29-1 to TRBJ2-3; 8 positions match TRBD2. Germline values: CDR1 SQVTM, CDR2 ANQGSEA. J gave up 6 bases and V 6 bases, and 8 bases lay outside the gene matches. CDR3 size: 13 residues. CDR3 coding DNA: TGCAGCGTCGCAACTAGCGGACGTGATACGCAGTATTTT. It yields the protein CSVATSGRDTQYF.

V usage is TRBV19 and J usage is TRBJ2-7; D may match TRBD1 or TRBD2 (5 bases each). The CDR3 is 14 amino acids. V dropped 2 bases and J dropped 3 bases, with 11 bases sitting between them. From germline, CDR1 is LNHDA and CDR2 SQIVND (reference sequence). The CDR3 is CASSISSGGYEQYF. CDR3 bases: TGTGCCAGTAGTATAAGTAGTGGGGGCTACGAGCAGTACTTC. The variable domain in full, completed from reference TRBV19 and TRBJ2-7, reads DGGITQSPKYLFRKEGQNVTLSCEQNLNHDAMYWYRQDPGQGLRLIYYSQIVNDFQKGDIAEGYSVSREKKESFPLTVTSAQKNPTAFYLCASSISSGGYEQYFGPGTRLTVT.

Of note for this clonotype: This may stem from a read error, because a much larger clone lies one nucleotide away. Written as DNA, the CDR3 is TGTGCCAGCAGCCCCCCTAAGGAAGGACCGGTGTGGTCTCCCTACGAGCAGTACTTC. This gives the protein CASSPPKEGPVWSPYEQYF. This chain connects TRBV7-9 to TRBJ2-7; the D is unclear. V was trimmed by 5 bases and J by 2 bases, leaving 28 bases between them. Germline loops: CDR1 SEHNR, CDR2 FQNEAQ (reference sequence). This CDR3 contains 19 residues.

About this clonotype: This may be a read error, as it is one base from a much larger clone. The chain has TRBV7-2 and TRBJ2-1; 9 bases line up with TRBD2. Germline CDR1 and CDR2: SGHTA and FQGNSA. The CDR3 runs 15 residues. The CDR3 here is CAGSSLAGEYNEQFF. For the CDR3, the DNA is TGTGCCGGCAGCTCTTTAGCGGGGGAATACAATGAGCAGTTCTTC.

V gene TRBV7-8 combines with J gene TRBJ2-2, with 10 positions matching TRBD2. Trimming took 3 bases from V and 4 from J; bases not matched to a gene: 2. Germline CDR1 is SGHVS and CDR2 is FQNEAQ. This CDR3 contains 15 residues. This CDR3 reads CASSFTSGVTGELFF. CDR3 DNA: TGTGCCAGCAGCTTTACTAGCGGGGTCACCGGGGAGCTGTTTTTT. The whole variable domain, filled in from reference TRBV7-8 and TRBJ2-2, reads GAGVSQSPRYKVAKRGQDVALRCDPISGHVSLFWYQQALGQGPEFLTYFQNEAQLDKSGLPSDRFFAERPEGSVSTLKIQRTQQEDSAVYLCASSFTSGVTGELFFGEGSRLTVL.

This clonotype was seen a few times. The V call is TRBV2, the J call TRBJ2-7; TRBD1 aligns across 8 bases. CDR1 is SNHLY, CDR2 FYNNEI, per germline. The J segment lost 3 bases and the V segment lost 6 bases, leaving 7 bases of the junction unmatched. The CDR3 spans 14 residues. The CDR3 reads CASSVQGEDYEQYF. CDR3 sequence (DNA): TGTGCCAGCAGCGTACAGGGGGAGGACTACGAGCAGTACTTC.

This clonotype was counted a few times. This sequence joins TRBV2 and TRBJ1-1, with D tentatively TRBD1 (6 bases). The germline V gene has CDR1 SNHLY and CDR2 FYNNEI. This CDR3 is built from 15 residues. Trimming left V 5 bases short and J 1 base short, with 14 bases between. The CDR3 protein is CASSPYRATNTEAFF. CDR3 DNA sequence: TGTGCCAGCAGTCCTTACAGGGCCACGAACACTGAAGCTTTCTTT.

This clonotype was recorded a few times. The J gene is TRBJ1-1, the V gene TRBV5-1; no reliable D call. The CDR3 extends over 15 amino acids. The ends were cut back, 4 bases at V and 1 base at J, with 14 bases in the middle. Germline CDR1 is SGHRS and CDR2 is YFSETQ. The CDR3 loop reads CASSPQSEANTEAFF. CDR3 sequence (DNA): TGCGCCAGCAGCCCCCAGAGTGAGGCGAACACTGAAGCTTTCTTT.

The chain links TRBV4-2 to TRBJ2-1; 8 bases agree with TRBD2. In germline, CDR1 is LGHNA, CDR2 YNFKEQ. The CDR3 loop spans 14 amino acids. J gave up 6 bases and V 2 bases, and 3 bases lay outside the gene matches. Written as DNA, the CDR3 is TGTGCCAGCAGCCAAAGCGGGAGTGGCAATGAGCAGTTCTTC. It translates to CASSQSGSGNEQFF.

This clonotype has just a few counts. The chain employs TRBV20-1 and TRBJ2-5, with 7 positions matching TRBD2. Germline CDR1 is DFQATT and CDR2 is SNEGSKA (reference sequence). This CDR3 comprises 15 residues. J lost 2 bases, V lost 0 bases, and 6 bases had no gene match. The CDR3 reads CSAREAGRPQETQYF. The CDR3 nucleotides are TGCAGTGCTAGAGAGGCCGGGAGGCCACAAGAGACCCAGTACTTC.

The table lists this clonotype with many counts. The chain carries TRBV19 and TRBJ1-5; D is undetermined. Germline values: CDR1 LNHDA, CDR2 SQIVND (reference sequence). This CDR3 has 15 residues. Trimming removed 1 base from V and 0 bases from J, with 7 bases in between. DNA of the CDR3: TGTGCCAGTAGTATAGGCCAGTATAGCAATCAGCCCCAGCATTTT. Its translation is CASSIGQYSNQPQHF.